Reported below is one T cell receptor (beta chain). The data stem from a study of control samples from healthy donors and cancer patients. Libraries were prepared by immunoSEQ multiplex PCR; TCRdb keeps only in-frame clonotypes and omits some of them. The sample lists 130,000 or so clones; roughly 90% were seen once. The sequencing input was blood. This sequence was found in a middle-aged man in good health.

This CDR3 reads CASSPNPGQMDRGYTF. DNA of the CDR3: TGTGCCAGCAGCCCCAATCCGGGACAGATGGATCGTGGCTACACCTTC. This rearrangement joins TRBV5-4 to TRBJ1-2; 7 positions match TRBD1. This CDR3 is built from 16 residues. In germline, CDR1 is SGHNT, CDR2 YYREEE (reference sequence). V dropped 4 bases and J dropped 7; count of bases not matched to a gene: 16.